This T cell receptor (beta chain) was captured in a study of cytomegalovirus exposure and HLA in healthy donors. Findings and limits, study-wide: TCR association rates varied by HLA locus in a later analysis, with DRB1 highest and HLA-C lowest.

This CDR3 has 13 amino acids. Trimming removed 10 bases from V and 2 bases from J, with 14 bases in between. Germline V CDR1 and CDR2: MGHDK, SYGVNS. Notes on this clone: Antigen: not known.

PCR amplification relied on 60 Vbeta primers (plus 13 Jbeta primers). Using immunoSEQ multiplex PCR, the repertoire was profiled, and TCRdb retains in-frame clones only, with some absent. This table has about 180,000 clones, roughly four fifths appearing once. The sequence came from a woman aged 25 to 45 in good health and CMV-seronegative. The chain is built from TRBV25-1 and TRBJ1-2; maybe TRBD1 (5 bases). Sample: PBMCs. As DNA, the CDR3 is TGTGCCACCGTAACAGGAGTGAACTATGGCTACACCTTC. Protein product: CATVTGVNYGYTF.